These 12 T cell receptor beta chains share one sample of origin, sequenced in a study of cytomegalovirus exposure and HLA in healthy donors. Both 60 Vbeta primers and 13 Jbeta primers went into the PCR. Using immunoSEQ multiplex PCR, the repertoire was profiled, and TCRdb retains in-frame clones only, with some absent. The sample contains about 190,000 clones, 79% of which appear only once. The sequencing input was PBMCs. The source of these receptors is a woman younger than 30 in good health and CMV-seronegative.

The chain employs TRBV11-2 and TRBJ2-1, with 13 bases matching TRBD2. The V gene's germline CDR1 is SGHAT and CDR2 FQNNGV. The trim removed 1 base at V and 6 bases at J, leaving 3 bases unmatched. The CDR3 sequence is 16 residues long. In nucleotides, the CDR3 is TGTGCCAGCAGCTTAGTACTAGCGGGGGGGGTCAATGAGCAGTTCTTC. Amino acid sequence: CASSLVLAGGVNEQFF. Full variable domain (remainder filled in from reference TRBV11-2 and TRBJ2-1): EAGVAQSPRYKIIEKRQSVAFWCNPISGHATLYWYQQILGQGPKLLIQFQNNGVVDDSQLPKDRFSAERLKGVDSTLKIQPAKLEDSAVYLCASSLVLAGGVNEQFFGPGTRLTVL.

The CDR3 sequence is CASSPRQGRGTEAFF. The CDR3, as DNA: TGTGCCAGCAGCCCCCGACAGGGTAGGGGCACTGAAGCTTTCTTT. This chain connects TRBV6-6 to TRBJ1-1; 7 nucleotides line up with TRBD1. In germline, CDR1 is MNHNY, CDR2 SVGAGI (reference sequence). V lost 6 bases, J lost 4 bases, and 11 bases stayed unmatched. The CDR3 consists of 15 residues.

The rearrangement joins TRBV27 to TRBJ2-1; 7 positions match TRBD1. The germline V gene encodes CDR1 MNHEY and CDR2 SMNVEV (reference sequence). V was clipped by 6 bases and J by 0 bases; unmatched bases: 5. The CDR3 totals 15 residues. The CDR3 loop is CASRSGGSSYNEQFF. In DNA, the CDR3 is TGTGCCAGCAGATCAGGGGGAAGCTCCTACAATGAGCAGTTCTTC.

Here the CDR3 reads CSVGGTENNYGYTF. The CDR3 nucleotides read TGCAGCGTGGGCGGGACGGAAAATAACTATGGCTACACCTTC. This chain links TRBV29-1 with TRBJ1-2; perhaps TRBD1 as D (5 bases). V lost 6 bases, J lost 1 base, and 15 bases lay in between. The CDR3 length is 14 residues. The germline CDR1 and CDR2 sequences are SQVTM and ANQGSEA. The complete variable domain, with remaining parts taken from reference TRBV29-1 and TRBJ1-2, reads SAVISQKPSRDICQRGTSLTIQCQVDSQVTMMFWYRQQPGQSLTLIATANQGSEATYESGFVIDKFPISRPNLTFSTLTVSNMSPEDSSIYLCSVGGTENNYGYTFGSGTRLTVV.

V and J are TRBV2 and TRBJ2-1, with D possibly matching TRBD2 (6 bases). The CDR3 has 14 amino acids. V was clipped by 7 bases and J by 4 bases, with 14 bases between them. Germline V gene lookup returns CDR1 SNHLY and CDR2 FYNNEI. CDR3 nucleotide sequence: TGTGCCAGCACAAGGACTACCGGTTACAATGAGCAGTTCTTC. This encodes CASTRTTGYNEQFF.

The chain couples TRBV5-6 to TRBJ1-5, with D perhaps TRBD1 (6 bases). V gave up 0 bases and J gave up 5 bases, with 12 bases separating them. Germline CDR1 SGHDT, CDR2 YYEEEE. The CDR3 contains 15 residues. The CDR3 reads CASSLGGQGDQPQHF. The CDR3 nucleotides read TGTGCCAGCAGCTTGGGGGGGCAGGGTGATCAGCCCCAGCATTTT.

This sequence joins TRBV30 and TRBJ1-6; no reliable D call. Per the germline V gene, CDR1 is GTSNPN and CDR2 is SVGIG (reference sequence). This CDR3 has 16 amino acids. The germline V and J ends were trimmed by 0 bases and 9 bases, with 18 bases remaining between them. CDR3 amino acids: CAWSVQRGPRASPLHF. CDR3 coding DNA: TGTGCCTGGAGTGTACAGCGAGGGCCCCGCGCTTCACCCCTCCACTTT.

The CDR3 sequence is CASSKQVDEPQHF. The CDR3 region has the DNA TGTGCCAGTAGTAAACAGGTCGACGAGCCCCAGCATTTT. V gene TRBV19 combines with J gene TRBJ1-5, with a weak D call TRBD1 (5 bases). The germline CDR1 and CDR2 sequences are LNHDA and SQIVND (reference sequence). CDR3 size: 13 residues. V gave up 4 bases and J gave up 8 bases, with 12 bases separating them. Complete variable domain (other parts from reference TRBV19 and TRBJ1-5): DGGITQSPKYLFRKEGQNVTLSCEQNLNHDAMYWYRQDPGQGLRLIYYSQIVNDFQKGDIAEGYSVSREKKESFPLTVTSAQKNPTAFYLCASSKQVDEPQHFGDGTRLSIL.

The genes are TRBV7-9 and TRBJ2-5; D is possibly TRBD2 (6 bases). CDR1 is SEHNR, CDR2 FQNEAQ, per germline (reference sequence). This CDR3 contains 15 residues. V was pared by 1 base and J by 5 bases, with 14 bases between. The CDR3 DNA is TGTGCCAGCAGCTTAGGTGGGGAGGTGCGGGAGACCCAGTACTTC. Its translation: CASSLGGEVRETQYF.

The chain has TRBV11-2 and TRBJ1-4; possibly TRBD1 for D (5 bases). The CDR3 totals 14 residues. Germline V gene sequence: CDR1 SGHAT, CDR2 FQNNGV. Between the trimmed V and J ends, which lost 4 bases and 4 bases, there was a span of 10 bases. The DNA for the CDR3 is TGTGCCAGCAGCTATGACAGCCATAATGAAAAACTGTTTTTT. It yields the protein CASSYDSHNEKLFF.

The chain is built from TRBV5-1 and TRBJ1-4; the D is unclear. Between the trimmed V and J ends, which lost 0 bases and 6 bases, there was a span of 9 bases. This CDR3 contains 14 residues. The germline V gene encodes CDR1 SGHRS and CDR2 YFSETQ. CDR3 sequence reads: CASSLEGGYEKLFF. CDR3 DNA: TGCGCCAGCAGCTTGGAAGGCGGATATGAAAAACTGTTTTTT.

Of note for this clone: One end of the junction does not line up with germline, which may come from a read error. V is TRBV7-9 and J is TRBJ1-1, with D possibly matching TRBD1 (6 bases). Germline CDR1 and CDR2: SEHNR and FQNEAQ (reference sequence). This CDR3 comprises 12 residues. DNA for the CDR3: TGTTCCAGCAGTTTACAGGGTATGGAAGCTTTCTTT. Protein sequence: CSSSLQGMEAFF.